This entry lists 7 T cell receptor beta chains sequenced from one sample in a study of T cells after posttransplantation cyclophosphamide. Repertoires were generated with immunoSEQ multiplex PCR, while TCRdb's copy carries only in-frame clones and drops some. The sample has about 21,000 clones, roughly 98% seen once; the top ten hold about 0.13%. Sequencing used naive CD8+ T cells sorted from PBMCs. These receptors were collected from a man in his forties in good health, CMV-negative, and a related stem cell transplant donor.

The chain joins TRBV6-5 to TRBJ2-7; 10 nucleotides agree with TRBD2. Germline values: CDR1 MNHEY, CDR2 SVGAGI. Unmatched junction bases numbered 7, after V lost 8 bases and J lost 0 bases. This CDR3 comprises 15 residues. This CDR3 is CASQIAGGRSYEQYF. For the CDR3, the DNA is TGTGCCAGCCAGATAGCGGGAGGACGCTCCTACGAGCAGTACTTC.

J is TRBJ2-7 and V is TRBV28; 7 nucleotides match TRBD2. J was trimmed by 2 bases and V by 1 base; bases with no gene match: 14. There are 18 residues in the CDR3. CDR1 and CDR2 from the germline V gene are MDHEN and SYDVKM. In DNA form, the CDR3 reads TGTGCCAGCAGTTTATCAGTGGCGCGGGGGACGGAGACCTACGAGCAGTACTTC. It translates to CASSLSVARGTETYEQYF. Supplemented by reference TRBV28 and TRBJ2-7, the full variable domain reads DVKVTQSSRYLVKRTGEKVFLECVQDMDHENMFWYRQDPGLGLRLIYFSYDVKMKEKGDIPEGYSVSREKKERFSLILESASTNQTSMYLCASSLSVARGTETYEQYFGPGTRLTVT.

CDR3 loop: CASKTSLTYNEQFF. The DNA of the CDR3 is TGCGCCAGCAAGACTAGCCTAACCTACAATGAGCAGTTCTTC. This chain joins TRBV4-1 and TRBJ2-1; TRBD2 agrees at 7 bases. The CDR3 sequence is 14 residues long. Germline lookup yields CDR1 MGHRA and CDR2 YSYEKL. V was pared by 7 bases and J by 2 bases, with 5 bases of the junction left unmatched.

The chain has TRBV6-1 and TRBJ2-1, with TRBD2 identical over 8 bases. This CDR3 has 16 amino acids. Germline trimming cut 2 bases from V and 3 bases from J; bases unmatched to any gene: 6. From germline, CDR1 is MNHNS and CDR2 SASEGT. CDR3 protein: CASSEIPGLDYNEQFF. The CDR3, as DNA: TGTGCCAGCAGTGAAATTCCGGGACTAGACTACAATGAGCAGTTCTTC.

This chain's CDR3 is CASSQDRSVNGYTF. For the CDR3, the DNA is TGCGCCAGCAGCCAAGATCGTTCGGTAAATGGCTACACCTTC. The genes are TRBV4-3 and TRBJ1-2; no definite D call. Trimming left V 0 bases short and J 6 bases short, with 11 bases between. The CDR3 runs to 14 residues. Germline-derived CDR1 and CDR2 are LGHNA and YSLEER.

The chain employs TRBV5-1 and TRBJ1-4; 8 bases agree with TRBD1. CDR1 is SGHRS, CDR2 YFSETQ, per germline. The ends lost 2 bases at V and 8 bases at J; junction bases unmatched: 11. The CDR3 totals 16 residues. In DNA, the CDR3 is TGCGCCAGCAGCTTTTCCCCAGGGGGCGAGAAAGAAAAACTGTTTTTT. Its translation: CASSFSPGGEKEKLFF.

The chain couples TRBV5-3 to TRBJ2-2; the D gene is possibly TRBD2 (7 bases). TRBV5-3 is sorted into the ORF group, with uncertain function. V lost 4 bases and J 3 bases, leaving 19 bases between the germline ends. CDR3 size: 17 residues. The CDR3 spells CARSQRGAEGHTGELFF. CDR3 in DNA: TGTGCCAGAAGCCAACGGGGGGCAGAAGGGCACACCGGGGAGCTGTTTTTT.